This TCR beta chain originates from a study of CD4 and CD8 cells across lung adenocarcinoma regions. Of note for this clonotype: A junction boundary mismatches the germline segment, possibly from a read error.

MiXCR, applied by TCRdb to the PCR reads, yields one record per CDR3 protein. The data show roughly 10,000 distinct CDR3 sequences, with 53% seen just once and 15% to 20% held by the top ten. Donors had localized lung adenocarcinoma, a non-small cell lung cancer. This CDR3 is 20 amino acids long. The V gene's germline CDR1 is MNHNS and CDR2 SASEGT. The sequence derives from a male donor with lung adenocarcinoma. The CD4 and CD8 labels of this study may be unreliable. The chain recombines TRBV6-1 with TRBJ2-2; 7 bases are a match to TRBD2. The sequencing input was CD4+ T cells from the center of a lung tumor. The CDR3 nucleotides read TGTGCCAGCAGTGAAAGTTTTGTTGGGGGGGAGGCTGTGAGCACCGGTGAGCAGTTTTTT. Protein product: CASSESFVGGEAVSTGEQFF.